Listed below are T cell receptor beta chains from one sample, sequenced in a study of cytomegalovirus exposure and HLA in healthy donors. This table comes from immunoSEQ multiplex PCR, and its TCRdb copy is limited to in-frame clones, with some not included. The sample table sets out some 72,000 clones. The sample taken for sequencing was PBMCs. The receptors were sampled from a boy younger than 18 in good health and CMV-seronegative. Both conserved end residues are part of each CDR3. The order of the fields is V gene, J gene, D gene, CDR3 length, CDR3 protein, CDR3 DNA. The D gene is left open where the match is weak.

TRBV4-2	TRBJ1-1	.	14	CASSQTGKNTEAFF	TGTGCCAGCAGCCAGACAGGTAAGAACACTGAAGCTTTCTTT
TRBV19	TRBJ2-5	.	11	CASRQGGTQYF	TGTGCCAGTAGGCAAGGAGGGACCCAGTACTTC
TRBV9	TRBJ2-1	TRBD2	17	CASSEMGLAGDDNEQFF	TGTGCCAGCAGCGAGATGGGACTAGCGGGGGACGACAATGAGCAGTTCTTC
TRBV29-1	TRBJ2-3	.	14	CSVEGAFHTDTQYF	TGCAGCGTTGAAGGCGCCTTCCACACAGATACGCAGTATTTT
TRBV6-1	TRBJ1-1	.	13	CASSESRASEAFF	TGTGCCAGCAGTGAATCCAGGGCCTCGGAAGCTTTCTTT
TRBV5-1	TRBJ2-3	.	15	CASSSPLLATDTQYF	TGCGCCAGCAGCTCGCCCCTCCTAGCAACAGATACGCAGTATTTT
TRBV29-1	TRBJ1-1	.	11	CSVARTGEAFF	TGCAGCGTCGCACGAACAGGGGAAGCTTTCTTT
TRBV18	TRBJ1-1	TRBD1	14	CASSYTGEGTEAFF	TGTGCCAGCTCATATACAGGGGAAGGCACTGAAGCTTTCTTT
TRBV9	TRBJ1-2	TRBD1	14	CASSPGQGGYGYTF	TGTGCCAGCAGCCCCGGACAGGGAGGCTATGGCTACACCTTC
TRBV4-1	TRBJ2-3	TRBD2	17	CASSQVFGLADTDTQYF	TGCGCCAGCAGCCAAGTATTTGGGCTAGCGGACACAGATACGCAGTATTTT
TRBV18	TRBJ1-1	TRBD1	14	CASSAGQGLTEAFF	TGTGCCAGCTCCGCGGGACAGGGGCTCACTGAAGCTTTCTTT
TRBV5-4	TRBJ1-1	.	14	CASSIPTGNTEAFF	TGTGCCAGCAGCATCCCGACAGGGAACACTGAAGCTTTCTTT
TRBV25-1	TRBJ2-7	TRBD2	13	CASRLAGSYEQYF	TGTGCCAGCAGACTAGCGGGGTCCTACGAGCAGTACTTC
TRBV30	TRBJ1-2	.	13	CAWSVLPGYGYTF	TGTGCCTGGAGTGTACTACCGGGATATGGCTACACCTTC
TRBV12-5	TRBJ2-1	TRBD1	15	CASVLGTGASNEQFF	TGTGCTAGTGTTCTTGGGACAGGGGCCTCCAATGAGCAGTTCTTC
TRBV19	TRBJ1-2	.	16	CASKEQTGLSNYGYTF	TGTGCCAGTAAGGAACAAACAGGGTTGTCTAACTATGGCTACACCTTC
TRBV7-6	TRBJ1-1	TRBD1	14	CASSSGQGRTEAFF	TGTGCCAGCAGCTCCGGACAGGGGAGGACTGAAGCTTTCTTT
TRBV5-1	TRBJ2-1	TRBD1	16	CASSLETGKIYNEQFF	TGCGCCAGCAGCCTAGAGACAGGGAAAATCTACAATGAGCAGTTCTTC
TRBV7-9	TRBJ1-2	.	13	CASSRQEEHGYTF	TGTGCCAGCAGTAGACAGGAGGAACATGGCTACACCTTC
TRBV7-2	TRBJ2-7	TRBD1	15	CASSLSGQGDDEQYF	TGTGCCAGCAGCTTGTCGGGACAGGGGGATGACGAGCAGTACTTC
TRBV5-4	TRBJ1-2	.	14	CASSLFQITYGYTF	TGTGCCAGCAGCTTGTTCCAGATAACCTATGGCTACACCTTC
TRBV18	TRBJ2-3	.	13	CASSPQGTDTQYF	TGTGCCAGCTCACCACAGGGGACAGATACGCAGTATTTT
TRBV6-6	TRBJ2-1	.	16	CASSRPGLGLYNEQFF	TGTGCCAGCAGTCGTCCGGGACTCGGACTGTACAATGAGCAGTTCTTC
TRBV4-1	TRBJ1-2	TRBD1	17	CASSQDGAGQGFYGYTF	TGCGCCAGCAGCCAGGACGGAGCGGGACAGGGCTTCTATGGCTACACCTTC
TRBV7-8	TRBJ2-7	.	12	CASSFIAYEQYF	TGTGCCAGCAGCTTTATAGCCTACGAGCAGTACTTC
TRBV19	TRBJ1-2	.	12	CASGKQGTGYTF	TGTGCCAGTGGGAAGCAGGGAACTGGCTACACCTTC
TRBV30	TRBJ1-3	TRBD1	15	CAWNRGRNPGNTIYF	TGTGCCTGGAACAGGGGGCGAAACCCTGGAAACACCATATATTTT
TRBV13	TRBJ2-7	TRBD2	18	CASSLIAGGYIASYEQYF	TGTGCCAGCAGCCTTATAGCGGGGGGATACATCGCGAGCTACGAGCAGTACTTC
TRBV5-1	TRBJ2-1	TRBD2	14	CASTPSGGYNEQFF	TGCGCCAGCACCCCTAGCGGGGGGTACAATGAGCAGTTCTTC
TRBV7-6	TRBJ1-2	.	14	CASSPSGNNYGYTF	TGTGCCAGCAGCCCCTCAGGGAATAACTATGGCTACACCTTC
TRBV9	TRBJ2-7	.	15	CASSPGGSGTYEQYF	TGTGCCAGCAGCCCCGGAGGTAGCGGAACCTACGAGCAGTACTTC
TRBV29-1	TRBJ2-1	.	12	CSVEDLGDEQFF	TGCAGCGTTGAAGATCTGGGCGATGAGCAGTTCTTC
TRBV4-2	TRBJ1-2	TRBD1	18	CASSPGGGQGSQVDGYTF	TGTGCCAGCAGCCCGGGGGGGGGACAGGGGTCACAAGTTGATGGCTACACCTTC
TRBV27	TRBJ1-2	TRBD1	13	CASQTKGAYGYTF	TGTGCCAGTCAGACTAAGGGGGCATATGGCTACACCTTC
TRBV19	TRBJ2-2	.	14	CASSIGRGTGELFF	TGTGCCAGTAGTATCGGCAGGGGCACCGGGGAGCTGTTTTTT
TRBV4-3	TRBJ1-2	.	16	CASSQDQRGSDYGYTF	TGCGCCAGCAGCCAAGATCAAAGGGGGTCGGACTATGGCTACACCTTC
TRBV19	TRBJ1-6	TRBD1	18	CASSKSGQGGAYNSPLHF	TGTGCCAGTAGCAAATCCGGACAGGGAGGCGCCTATAATTCACCCCTCCACTTT
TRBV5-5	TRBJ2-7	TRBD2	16	CASSVTGLAGGNEQYF	TGTGCCAGCAGCGTTACGGGACTAGCGGGAGGGAACGAGCAGTACTTC
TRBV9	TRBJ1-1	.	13	CASSKTARTEAFF	TGTGCCAGCAGCAAAACCGCGAGAACTGAAGCTTTCTTT
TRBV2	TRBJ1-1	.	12	CALARGNTEAFF	TGTGCCCTTGCTCGGGGGAACACTGAAGCTTTCTTT
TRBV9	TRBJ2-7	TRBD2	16	CASSVDGGRHAGEQYF	TGTGCCAGCAGCGTAGATGGCGGGAGACATGCGGGGGAGCAGTACTTC
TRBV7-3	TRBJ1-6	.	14	CASSLRNSNSPLHF	TGTGCCAGCAGCTTAAGAAACAGTAATTCACCCCTCCACTTT
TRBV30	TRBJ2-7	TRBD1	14	CAWKGQGESYEQYF	TGTGCCTGGAAAGGACAGGGCGAATCCTACGAGCAGTACTTC
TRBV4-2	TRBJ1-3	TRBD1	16	CASSNRGQSSGNTIYF	TGTGCCAGCAGCAATAGGGGACAGAGCTCTGGAAACACCATATATTTT
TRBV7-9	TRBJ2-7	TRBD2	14	CASSLGSGGNEQYF	TGTGCCAGCAGCTTAGGAAGCGGGGGGAACGAGCAGTACTTC
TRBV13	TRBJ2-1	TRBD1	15	CASSPRDREVHEQFF	TGTGCCAGCAGCCCCCGGGACAGGGAAGTACATGAGCAGTTCTTC
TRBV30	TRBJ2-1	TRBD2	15	CAWSDLAGITDEQFF	TGTGCCTGGAGTGACCTAGCGGGGATCACTGATGAGCAGTTCTTC
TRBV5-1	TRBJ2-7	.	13	CASKPDSTYEQYF	TGCGCCAGCAAACCGGACAGCACCTACGAGCAGTACTTC
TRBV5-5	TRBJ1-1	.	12	CASSSGVTEAFF	TGTGCCAGCAGCTCAGGGGTTACTGAAGCTTTCTTT
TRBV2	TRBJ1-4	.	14	CASSSGALAEKLFF	TGTGCCAGCAGTTCAGGGGCCCTGGCGGAAAAACTGTTTTTT
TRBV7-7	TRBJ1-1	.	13	CASSPAPNTEAFF	TGTGCCAGCAGCCCCGCGCCGAACACTGAAGCTTTCTTT
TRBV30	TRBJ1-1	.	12	CAWRGAVAEAFF	TGTGCCTGGAGGGGGGCTGTGGCTGAAGCTTTCTTT
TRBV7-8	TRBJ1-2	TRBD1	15	CASSPGGQGAGGYTF	TGTGCCAGCAGCCCGGGGGGACAGGGGGCGGGAGGCTACACCTTC
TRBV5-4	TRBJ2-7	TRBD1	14	CASSSGQGGYEQYF	TGTGCCAGCAGCTCCGGACAGGGGGGCTACGAGCAGTACTTC
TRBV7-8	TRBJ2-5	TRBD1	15	CASSSRDRGVETQYF	TGTGCCAGCAGCTCCCGGGACAGGGGTGTCGAGACCCAGTACTTC
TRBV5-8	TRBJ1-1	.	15	CASSLETGMNTEAFF	TGTGCCAGCAGCTTGGAGACGGGGATGAACACTGAAGCTTTCTTT
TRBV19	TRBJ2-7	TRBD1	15	CASSADRDRNYEQYF	TGTGCCAGTAGTGCGGACCGGGACAGGAACTACGAGCAGTACTTC
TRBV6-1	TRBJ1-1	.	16	CASSDWTSTKNTEAFF	TGTGCCAGCAGTGATTGGACATCGACCAAGAACACTGAAGCTTTCTTT
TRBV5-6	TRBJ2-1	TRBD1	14	CASSLLTGGSEQFF	TGTGCCAGCAGCTTGCTAACAGGGGGCAGTGAGCAGTTCTTC
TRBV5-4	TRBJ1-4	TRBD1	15	CASSLEGQALKKLFF	TGTGCCAGCAGCTTGGAGGGACAGGCTCTGAAAAAACTGTTTTTT